These 14 T cell receptor beta chains share one sample of origin, sequenced in a study of T cell repertoires in cytomegalovirus infection. One entry per CDR3 protein, called by TCRdb with MiXCR from the reads. The sample lists around 450,000 distinct CDR3 sequences; approximately 33% were seen once. Input material: PBMCs. The receptors come from a human donor in good health (CMV status not recorded). Some clones in this sample may be carry-over from other donors' samples.

This clonotype showed up just once. This CDR3 reads CASSQERTIDQPQHF. The CDR3 bases are TGCGCCAGCAGCCAAGAGCGGACAATTGATCAGCCCCAGCATTTT. V usage is TRBV4-1 and J usage is TRBJ1-5; maybe TRBD1 (5 bases). V lost 0 bases and J 5 bases, leaving 11 bases between the germline ends. CDR1 MGHRA and CDR2 YSYEKL come from the germline V gene. The CDR3 consists of 15 residues.

In this sample, this clonotype turned up a few times. The chain combines TRBV27 with TRBJ1-2; D remains unclear. Deletions cut 4 bases from V and 4 bases from J, with 13 bases between. Germline V gives CDR1 MNHEY, CDR2 SMNVEV (reference sequence). The CDR3 runs 14 residues. This CDR3 reads CASSSSLIPYGYTF. Here the CDR3 DNA reads TGTGCCAGCAGTTCATCCCTGATACCCTATGGCTACACCTTC.

The chain is built from TRBV19 and TRBJ2-5; D unresolved. Trimming shortened V by 0 bases and J by 3 bases, and 11 bases separated the two germline ends. CDR1 is LNHDA, CDR2 SQIVND, per germline (reference sequence). The CDR3 consists of 15 residues. The CDR3: CASSIDLGRKETQYF. The CDR3 bases are TGTGCCAGTAGTATAGATCTTGGCAGGAAAGAGACCCAGTACTTC. The variable domain in full, completed from reference TRBV19 and TRBJ2-5, reads DGGITQSPKYLFRKEGQNVTLSCEQNLNHDAMYWYRQDPGQGLRLIYYSQIVNDFQKGDIAEGYSVSREKKESFPLTVTSAQKNPTAFYLCASSIDLGRKETQYFGPGTRLLVL.

The rearrangement uses TRBV10-3 and TRBJ2-7; 8 bases map to TRBD2. The germline CDR1 and CDR2 sequences are ENHRY and SYGVKD. This CDR3 region has 15 residues. With V trimmed by 3 bases and J by 2 bases, 6 bases remained unmatched. The CDR3 coding sequence is TGTGCCATCAGTGATGCGGGGGGAAGGACCTACGAGCAGTACTTC. It codes for CAISDAGGRTYEQYF.

This clonotype was observed a few times. This chain links TRBV5-1 with TRBJ1-2; tentatively, D is TRBD1 (6 bases). The CDR3 sequence is 13 residues long. CDR1 and CDR2 from the germline V gene are SGHRS and YFSETQ. Deletions cut 6 bases from V and 2 bases from J, with 11 bases between. The CDR3 nucleotides are TGCGCCAGCAACCAGGGGACCAACTATGGCTACACCTTC. This translates into CASNQGTNYGYTF.

The chain couples TRBV7-9 to TRBJ2-3, with TRBD1 matching over 7 bases. This CDR3 is 16 amino acids long. CDR1 and CDR2 (germline): SEHNR, FQNEAQ (reference sequence). With V trimmed by 5 bases and J by 0 bases, 8 bases remained unmatched. This CDR3 reads CASSPSRQGSTDTQYF. The CDR3 coding sequence is TGTGCCAGCAGCCCGTCCCGACAGGGTAGCACAGATACGCAGTATTTT.

There are a few counts of this clonotype. The gene calls are TRBV28 and TRBJ2-1, with 15 positions matching TRBD2. This CDR3 is built from 17 residues. Germline V lookup: CDR1 MDHEN, CDR2 SYDVKM. Unmatched junction bases numbered 7, after V lost 5 bases and J lost 5 bases. The CDR3 here is CASSHRTSGGVHNEQFF. CDR3 DNA: TGTGCCAGCAGTCACCGGACTAGCGGGGGGGTACACAATGAGCAGTTCTTC.

This clonotype was observed a handful of times. This sequence joins TRBV7-9 and TRBJ2-7, with D perhaps matching TRBD1 (5 bases). This CDR3 has 11 amino acids. CDR1 is SEHNR, CDR2 FQNEAQ, per germline (reference sequence). V shed 5 bases and J shed 4 bases, with 6 bases lying between them. CDR3 nucleotides: TGTGCCAGCAGCAAGGGGTACGAGCAGTACTTC. Translation gives CASSKGYEQYF.

The CDR3 is CASSSVQGKTEAFF. The CDR3 DNA follows: TGCGCCAGCAGCTCCGTACAGGGGAAAACTGAAGCTTTCTTT. The chain links TRBV5-1 to TRBJ1-1; TRBD1 matches 7 bases. The CDR3 covers 14 residues. Germline CDR1 SGHRS, CDR2 YFSETQ. Trimming took 3 bases from V and 5 from J; bases not matched to a gene: 7.

The chain uses TRBV27 and TRBJ1-1; 8 bases line up with TRBD1. Germline V gene sequence: CDR1 MNHEY, CDR2 SMNVEV (reference sequence). There are 15 residues in the CDR3. The ends lost 5 bases at V and 4 bases at J; junction bases unmatched: 9. The CDR3 spells CASSLRTGWGTEAFF. The CDR3 DNA follows: TGTGCCAGCAGTCTAAGGACAGGGTGGGGCACTGAAGCTTTCTTT.

This clonotype has just a few counts. In DNA form, the CDR3 reads TGTGCCAGCAGCCCAAAGGGACAGGGTGTAGCCTACGAGCAGTACTTC. This gives the protein CASSPKGQGVAYEQYF. V and J are TRBV7-2 and TRBJ2-7; TRBD1 matches 9 bases. Germline V gene data show CDR1 as SGHTA and CDR2 as FQGNSA. The CDR3 is made up of 16 amino acids. Trimming took 5 bases from V and 2 from J; bases not matched to a gene: 10.

The chain employs TRBV20-1 and TRBJ1-5, with a possible D match to TRBD1 (6 bases). The germline V gene has CDR1 DFQATT and CDR2 SNEGSKA (reference sequence). Trimming took off 3 bases at V and 0 bases at J, with 12 bases between the two ends. The CDR3 runs to 15 residues. The CDR3 nucleotides are TGCAGTGCTAGTCCGGGACAAAATAGCAATCAGCCCCAGCATTTT. This sequence encodes CSASPGQNSNQPQHF.

This clonotype was found many times. CDR3 DNA sequence: TGTGCCAGCAGTTTAGGGGGGGCGAACACCGGGGAGCTGTTTTTT. Translation gives CASSLGGANTGELFF. The chain recombines TRBV12-3 or TRBV12-4 with TRBJ2-2; TRBD2 might be the D (6 bases). The ends were cut back, 1 base at V and 0 bases at J, with 6 bases in the middle. The CDR3 is 15 amino acids.

This clonotype was seen at least ten times. The chain couples TRBV7-6 to TRBJ1-1, with 7 bases that match TRBD1. V was pared by 5 bases and J by 0 bases, with 15 bases of the junction left unmatched. CDR1 is SGHVS, CDR2 FNYEAQ, per germline. The CDR3 length is 18 residues. CDR3 protein: CASSPHPARQGLNTEAFF. In DNA, the CDR3 is TGTGCCAGCAGCCCCCATCCGGCCCGACAGGGTTTGAACACTGAAGCTTTCTTT.